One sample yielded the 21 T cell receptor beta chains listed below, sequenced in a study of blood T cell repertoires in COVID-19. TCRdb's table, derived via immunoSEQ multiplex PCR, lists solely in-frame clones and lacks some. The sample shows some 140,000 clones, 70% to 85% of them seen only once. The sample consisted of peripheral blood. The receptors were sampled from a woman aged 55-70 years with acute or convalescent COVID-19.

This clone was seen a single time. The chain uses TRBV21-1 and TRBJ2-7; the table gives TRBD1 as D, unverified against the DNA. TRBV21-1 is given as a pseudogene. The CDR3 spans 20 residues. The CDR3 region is CASSKVRAGGSDGVSHEQYV. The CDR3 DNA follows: TGTGCCAGCAGCAAAGTTAGGGCAGGGGGCAGCGACGGGGTCAGCCACGAGCAGTACGTC.

CDR3 bases: TGTGCCAGCTCACCTTCTACCTCCTACGAGCAGTACTTC. It specifies CASSPSTSYEQYF. The chain carries TRBV18 and TRBJ2-7; D is uncertain. Deletions cut 3 bases from V and 0 bases from J, with 6 bases between. This CDR3 is 13 amino acids long. CDR1 is KGHSH and CDR2 is LQKENI in the germline V gene.

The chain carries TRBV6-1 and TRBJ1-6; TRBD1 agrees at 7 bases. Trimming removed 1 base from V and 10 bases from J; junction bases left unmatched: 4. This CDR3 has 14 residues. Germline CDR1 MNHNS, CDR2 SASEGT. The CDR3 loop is CASSEGTGRSPLHF. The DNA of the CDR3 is TGTGCCAGCAGTGAAGGGACAGGACGATCACCCCTCCACTTT.

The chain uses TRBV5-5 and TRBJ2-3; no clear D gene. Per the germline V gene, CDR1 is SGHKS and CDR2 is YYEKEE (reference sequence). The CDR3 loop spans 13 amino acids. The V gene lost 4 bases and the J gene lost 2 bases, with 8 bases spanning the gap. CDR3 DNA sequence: TGTGCCAGCAGCCGCGTAGCCACAGATACGCAGTATTTT. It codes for CASSRVATDTQYF.

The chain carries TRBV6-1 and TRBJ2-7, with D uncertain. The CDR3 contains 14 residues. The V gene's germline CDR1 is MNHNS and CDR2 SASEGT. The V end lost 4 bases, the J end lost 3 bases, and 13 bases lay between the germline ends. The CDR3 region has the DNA TGTGCCAGCAGTGGAAACAATCCCCACTACGAGCAGTACGTC. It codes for CASSGNNPHYEQYV.

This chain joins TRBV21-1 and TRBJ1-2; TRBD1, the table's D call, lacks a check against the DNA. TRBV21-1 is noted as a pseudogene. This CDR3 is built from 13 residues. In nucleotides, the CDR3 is TGTGCCAGCATCCCCGCAGGGATGGATGGCTACACCTTC. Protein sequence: CASIPAGMDGYTF.

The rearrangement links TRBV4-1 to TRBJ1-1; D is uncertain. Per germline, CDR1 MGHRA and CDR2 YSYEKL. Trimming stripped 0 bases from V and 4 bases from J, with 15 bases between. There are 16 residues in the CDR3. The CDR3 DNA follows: TGCGCCAGCAGCCAAGACGGCGGGAGATTCTTCACTGAAGCTTTCTTT. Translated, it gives CASSQDGGRFFTEAFF.

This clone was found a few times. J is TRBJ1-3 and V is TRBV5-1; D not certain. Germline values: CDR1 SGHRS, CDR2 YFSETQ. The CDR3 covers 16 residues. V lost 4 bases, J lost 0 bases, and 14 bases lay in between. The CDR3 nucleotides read TGCGCCAGCAGCGTTTCCCAGCACAGCTCTGGAAACACCATATATTTT. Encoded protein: CASSVSQHSSGNTIYF.

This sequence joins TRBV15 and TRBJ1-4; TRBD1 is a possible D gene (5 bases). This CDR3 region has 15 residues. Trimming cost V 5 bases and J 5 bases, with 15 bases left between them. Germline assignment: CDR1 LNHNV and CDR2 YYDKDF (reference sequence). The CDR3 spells CATSGEPGRNEKLFF. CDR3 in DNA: TGTGCCACCAGCGGCGAACCAGGGAGGAATGAAAAACTGTTTTTT.

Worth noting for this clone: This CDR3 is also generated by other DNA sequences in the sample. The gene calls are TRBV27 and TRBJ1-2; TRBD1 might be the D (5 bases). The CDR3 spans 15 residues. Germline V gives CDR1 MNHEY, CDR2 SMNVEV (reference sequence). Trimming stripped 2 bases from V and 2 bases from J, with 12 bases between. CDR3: CASSLKGYLNYGYTF. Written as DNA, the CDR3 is TGTGCCAGCAGTTTAAAGGGGTACCTAAACTATGGCTACACCTTC.

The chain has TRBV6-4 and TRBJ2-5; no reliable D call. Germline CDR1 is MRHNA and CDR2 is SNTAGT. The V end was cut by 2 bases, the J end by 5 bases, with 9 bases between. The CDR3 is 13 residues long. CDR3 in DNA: TGTGCCAGCAGTGACGGCCCGAGGGAGACCCAGTACTTC. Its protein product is CASSDGPRETQYF.

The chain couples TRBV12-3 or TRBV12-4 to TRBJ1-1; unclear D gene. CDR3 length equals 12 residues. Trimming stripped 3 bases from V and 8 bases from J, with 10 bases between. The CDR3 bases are TGTGCCAGCAGTTTCCCGTACCGGGAAGCTTTCTTT. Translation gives CASSFPYREAFF.

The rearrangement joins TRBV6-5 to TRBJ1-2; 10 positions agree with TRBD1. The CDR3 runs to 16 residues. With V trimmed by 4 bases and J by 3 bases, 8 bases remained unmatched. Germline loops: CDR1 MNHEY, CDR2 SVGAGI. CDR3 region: CASSSTGTGDHYGYTF. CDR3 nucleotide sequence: TGTGCCAGCAGTTCCACCGGGACAGGGGATCACTATGGCTACACCTTC.

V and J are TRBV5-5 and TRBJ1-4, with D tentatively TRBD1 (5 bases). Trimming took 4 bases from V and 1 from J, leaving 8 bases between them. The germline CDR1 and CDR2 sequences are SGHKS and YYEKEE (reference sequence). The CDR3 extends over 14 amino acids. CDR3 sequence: CASSPGLTNEKLFF. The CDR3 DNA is TGTGCCAGCAGCCCAGGGTTAACTAATGAAAAACTGTTTTTT.

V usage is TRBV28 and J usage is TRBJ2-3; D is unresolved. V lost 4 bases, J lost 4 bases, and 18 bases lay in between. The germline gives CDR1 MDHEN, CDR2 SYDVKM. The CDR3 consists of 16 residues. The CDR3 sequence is CASSSSTTWSADTQYF. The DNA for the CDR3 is TGTGCCAGCAGTTCCTCGACAACATGGTCGGCAGATACGCAGTATTTT. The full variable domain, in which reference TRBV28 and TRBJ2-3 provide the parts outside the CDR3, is DVKVTQSSRYLVKRTGEKVFLECVQDMDHENMFWYRQDPGLGLRLIYFSYDVKMKEKGDIPEGYSVSREKKERFSLILESASTNQTSMYLCASSSSTTWSADTQYFGPGTRLTVL.

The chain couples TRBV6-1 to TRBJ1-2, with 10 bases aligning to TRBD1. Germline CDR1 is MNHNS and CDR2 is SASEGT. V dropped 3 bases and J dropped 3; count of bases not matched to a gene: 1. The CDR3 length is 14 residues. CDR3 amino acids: CASSDGTGDYGYTF. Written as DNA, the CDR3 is TGTGCCAGCAGTGACGGGACAGGGGACTATGGCTACACCTTC.

In nucleotides, the CDR3 is TGCGCCAGCAGCTTGTTCGGCCCCCCGGGGAGAGATGAGCAGTTCTTC. This translates into CASSLFGPPGRDEQFF. This sequence joins TRBV5-1 and TRBJ2-1; a weak D match, TRBD2 (5 bases). With 1 base removed from V and 8 bases from J, the gap between germline ends came to 19 bases. This CDR3 region has 16 residues. The V gene's germline CDR1 is SGHRS and CDR2 YFSETQ.

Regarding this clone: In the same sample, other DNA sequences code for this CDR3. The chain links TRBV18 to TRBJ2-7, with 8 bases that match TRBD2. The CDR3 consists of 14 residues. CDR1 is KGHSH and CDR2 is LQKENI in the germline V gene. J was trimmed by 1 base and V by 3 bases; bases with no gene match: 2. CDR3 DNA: TGTGCCAGCTCACCTTCGGGGGGGTCCTACGAGCAGTACTTC. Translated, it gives CASSPSGGSYEQYF.

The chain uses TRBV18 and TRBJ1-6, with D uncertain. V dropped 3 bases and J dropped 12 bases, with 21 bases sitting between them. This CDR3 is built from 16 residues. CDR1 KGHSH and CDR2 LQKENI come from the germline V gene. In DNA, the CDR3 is TGTGCCAGCTCACCCGCAGAACCGTCCGTGGGAGGACCCCTCCACTTT. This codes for CASSPAEPSVGGPLHF.

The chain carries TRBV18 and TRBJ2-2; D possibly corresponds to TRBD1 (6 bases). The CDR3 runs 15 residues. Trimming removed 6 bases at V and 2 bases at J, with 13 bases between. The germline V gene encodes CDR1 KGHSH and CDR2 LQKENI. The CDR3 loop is CASSLTTGNTGELFF. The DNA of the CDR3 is TGTGCCAGCTCGCTTACGACAGGAAACACCGGGGAGCTGTTTTTT.

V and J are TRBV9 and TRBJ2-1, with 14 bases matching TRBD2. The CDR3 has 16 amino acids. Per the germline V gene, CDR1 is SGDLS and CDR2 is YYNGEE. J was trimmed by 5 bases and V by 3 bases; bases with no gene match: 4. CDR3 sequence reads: CASSGTSGGLDNEQFF. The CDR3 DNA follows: TGTGCCAGCAGCGGGACTAGCGGGGGGCTAGACAATGAGCAGTTCTTC.